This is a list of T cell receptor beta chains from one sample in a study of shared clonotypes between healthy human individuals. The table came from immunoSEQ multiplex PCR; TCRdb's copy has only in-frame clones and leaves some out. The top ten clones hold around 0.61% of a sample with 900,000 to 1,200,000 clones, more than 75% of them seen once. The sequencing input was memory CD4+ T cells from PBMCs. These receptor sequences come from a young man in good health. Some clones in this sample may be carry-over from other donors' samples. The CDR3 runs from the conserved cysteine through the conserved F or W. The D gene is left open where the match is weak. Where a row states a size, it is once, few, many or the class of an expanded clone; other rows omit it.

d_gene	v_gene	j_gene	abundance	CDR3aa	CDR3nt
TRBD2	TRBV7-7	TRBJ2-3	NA	CASSLRLADTDTQYF	TGTGCCAGCAGCTTGCGGCTAGCGGACACAGATACGCAGTATTTT
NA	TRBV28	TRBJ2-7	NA	CASSSGGGSYEQYF	TGTGCCAGCAGTTCCGGTGGCGGATCCTACGAGCAGTACTTC
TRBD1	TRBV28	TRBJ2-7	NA	CASSQLRGTGEREQYF	TGTGCCAGCAGCCAGTTACGCGGGACAGGGGAAAGAGAGCAGTACTTC
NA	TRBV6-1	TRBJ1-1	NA	CASSEDGGDTEAFF	TGTGCCAGCAGTGAAGACGGGGGTGACACTGAAGCTTTCTTT
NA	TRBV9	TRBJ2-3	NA	CASSVLPGVEPPRTDTQYF	TGTGCCAGCAGCGTATTGCCGGGAGTGGAACCCCCCCGCACAGATACGCAGTATTTT
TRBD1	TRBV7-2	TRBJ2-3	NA	CASIDRGQSDTQYF	TGTGCCAGCATAGACAGGGGGCAATCAGATACGCAGTATTTT
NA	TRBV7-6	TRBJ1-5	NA	CASSSDLYQPQHF	TGTGCCAGCAGCTCTGACCTATATCAGCCCCAGCATTTT
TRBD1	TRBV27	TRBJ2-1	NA	CARGTGGPYNEQFF	TGTGCCAGAGGAACAGGGGGCCCATACAATGAGCAGTTCTTC
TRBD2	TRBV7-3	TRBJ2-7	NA	CASSRRLAGAGEQYF	TGTGCCAGCAGCCGGCGACTAGCGGGAGCAGGCGAGCAGTACTTC
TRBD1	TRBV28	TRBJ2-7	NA	CASSSPGQGPRPYEQYF	TGTGCCAGCAGTTCGCCGGGACAGGGGCCCCGTCCCTACGAGCAGTACTTC
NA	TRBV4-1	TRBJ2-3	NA	CASSQALGSYYFQYF	TGCGCCAGCAGCCAAGCCCTCGGGAGCTACTATTTTCAGTATTTT
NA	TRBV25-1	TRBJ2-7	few	CATGRGPTYEQYF	TGTGCCACCGGAAGGGGTCCTACCTACGAGCAGTACTTC
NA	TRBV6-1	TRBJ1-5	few	CASSINPQNQPQHF	TGTGCCAGCAGTATTAACCCTCAAAATCAGCCCCAGCATTTT
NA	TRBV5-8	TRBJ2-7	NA	CASRRQGGGYEQYF	TGTGCCAGCCGAAGGCAGGGTGGGGGGTACGAGCAGTACTTC
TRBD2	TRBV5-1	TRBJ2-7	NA	CASSLFRRGSSGSEQYF	TGCGCCAGCAGCTTGTTCAGGCGCGGGAGTTCGGGTAGTGAGCAGTACTTC
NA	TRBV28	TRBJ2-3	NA	CASSTGSTDTQYF	TGTGCCAGCAGTACTGGGTCCACAGATACGCAGTATTTT
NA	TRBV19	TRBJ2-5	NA	CATAQGWEETQYF	TGTGCCACCGCACAGGGTTGGGAAGAGACCCAGTACTTC
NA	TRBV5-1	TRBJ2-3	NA	CASSSGTANADTQYF	TGCGCCAGCAGCTCCGGGACGGCCAACGCAGATACGCAGTATTTT
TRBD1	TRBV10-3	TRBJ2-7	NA	CAAGQGDSYEQYF	TGTGCCGCGGGACAGGGGGACTCCTACGAGCAGTACTTC
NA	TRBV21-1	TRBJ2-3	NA	CASSAPRRGSPTDTQYF	TGTGCCAGCAGCGCACCCAGAAGGGGGTCCCCCACAGATACGCAGTATTTT
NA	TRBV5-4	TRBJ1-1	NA	CASSLRMNTEAFF	TGTGCCAGCAGTCTTCGGATGAACACTGAAGCTTTCTTT
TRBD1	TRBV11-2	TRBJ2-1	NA	CASSGISQGNEQFF	TGTGCCAGCAGCGGCATCTCACAGGGGAATGAGCAGTTCTTC
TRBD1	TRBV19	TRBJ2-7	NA	CASGGQGAVYEQYF	TGTGCCAGTGGGGGACAGGGGGCTGTATACGAGCAGTACTTC
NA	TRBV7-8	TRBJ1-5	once	CASSYVLQPQHF	TGTGCCAGCAGCTACGTTTTGCAGCCCCAGCATTTT
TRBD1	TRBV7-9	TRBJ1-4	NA	CASIRTGDNEKLFF	TGTGCCAGCATCCGAACAGGGGACAATGAAAAACTGTTTTTT
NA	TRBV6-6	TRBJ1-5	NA	CASTPPSGSNQPQHF	TGTGCCAGCACTCCACCGTCAGGGAGCAATCAGCCCCAGCATTTT
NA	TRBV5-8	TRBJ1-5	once	CASSRRVDQPQHF	TGTGCCAGCAGTCGGCGGGTCGATCAGCCCCAGCATTTT
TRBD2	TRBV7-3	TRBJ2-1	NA	CASSPNSGSTNEQFF	TGTGCCAGCAGCCCAAATAGCGGGAGTACCAATGAGCAGTTCTTC
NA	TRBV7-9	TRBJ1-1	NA	CASSLALGLNTEAFF	TGTGCCAGCAGCTTAGCGCTTGGGCTCAACACTGAAGCTTTCTTT
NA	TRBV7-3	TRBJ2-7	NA	CASSEQSGLHYEQYF	TGTGCCAGCAGCGAACAGTCGGGACTCCACTACGAGCAGTACTTC
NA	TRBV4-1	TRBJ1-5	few	CASSQDQQPQHF	TGCGCCAGCAGCCAAGACCAGCAGCCCCAGCATTTT
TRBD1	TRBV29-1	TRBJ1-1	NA	CSVGKGAGIEAFF	TGCAGCGTTGGAAAGGGGGCAGGGATTGAAGCTTTCTTT
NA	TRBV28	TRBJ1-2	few	CASSLPDGVGYGYTF	TGTGCCAGCAGTTTACCGGACGGGGTTGGCTATGGCTACACCTTC
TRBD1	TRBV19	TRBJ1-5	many	CASSPRDRGNNQPQHF	TGTGCCAGTAGCCCACGGGACAGGGGAAACAATCAGCCCCAGCATTTT
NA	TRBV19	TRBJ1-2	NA	CASSISGFGGYTF	TGTGCCAGTAGTATTTCGGGTTTTGGGGGCTACACCTTC
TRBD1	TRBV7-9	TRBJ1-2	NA	CASSLSAGGQGDGYTF	TGTGCCAGCAGCTTATCGGCTGGGGGACAGGGGGACGGCTACACCTTC
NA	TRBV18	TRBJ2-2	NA	CASSPTFSTGELFF	TGTGCCAGCTCACCCACTTTTTCGACCGGGGAGCTGTTTTTT
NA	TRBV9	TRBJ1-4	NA	CASSPAGDEKLFF	TGTGCCAGCAGCCCCGCGGGGGATGAAAAACTGTTTTTT